Listed below are T cell receptor beta chains from one sample, sequenced in a study of blood T cell repertoires in COVID-19. Sequencing used immunoSEQ multiplex PCR; TCRdb keeps in-frame clones, though not all of them. The data hold about 280,000 clones, with 65% to 90% observed a single time. The sequenced material came from peripheral blood. The receptors derive from a human donor in a cohort sampled during active COVID-19. The CDR3 runs from the conserved cysteine through the conserved F or W. Each record gives: CDR3 length, D gene, V gene, J gene, clone size, CDR3 DNA, CDR3 protein. A D gene is named only where the DNA matches it firmly. Some rows mark clone size as missing; the rest say once, few, many or name a class of expanded clone.

15	.	TRBV4-3	TRBJ2-1	.	TGCGCCAGCAGCCAGGCGCGGGGCACCTACAATGAGCAGTTCTTC	CASSQARGTYNEQFF
20	.	TRBV4-3	TRBJ2-3	once	TGCGCCAGCAGCCAAGAGCCCCCGGTAGGAACAGAAGTTAGCACAGATACGCAGTATTTT	CASSQEPPVGTEVSTDTQYF
14	.	TRBV6-5	TRBJ2-3	.	TGTGCCAGCTCAAACAGGGAGGGAGCAGATACGCAGTATTTT	CASSNREGADTQYF
11	.	TRBV30	TRBJ2-3	.	TGTGCCTGGAGTTCGAGAGATACGCAGTATTTT	CAWSSRDTQYF
12	.	TRBV3-1/TRBV3-2	TRBJ2-7	once	TGTGCCAGCAGCCAACTTCCCTACGAGCAGTACTTC	CASSQLPYEQYF
14	TRBD2	TRBV5-1	TRBJ2-7	.	TGCGCCAGCGCGACTAGCGGCCAGACCTACGAGCAGTACTTC	CASATSGQTYEQYF
12	.	TRBV12-3/TRBV12-4	TRBJ1-1	.	TGTGCCAGCAGTACTCGTAACACTGAAGCTTTCTTT	CASSTRNTEAFF
13	.	TRBV30	TRBJ1-5	once	TGTGCCTGGAGTCGACAGCCCAATCAGCCCCAGCATTTT	CAWSRQPNQPQHF
14	.	TRBV30	TRBJ1-5	.	TGTGCCTGGAGTGTACGGTCAGGGAATCAGCCCCAGCATTTT	CAWSVRSGNQPQHF
14	.	TRBV27	TRBJ1-4	.	TGTGCCAGCAGTTTTAGCCGGGGTAATGAAAAACTGTTTTTT	CASSFSRGNEKLFF
16	TRBD2	TRBV6-2/TRBV6-3	TRBJ2-7	.	TGTGCCAGCAGTTATTATAGCGGGACCATAGCCTACGAGCAGTACTTC	CASSYYSGTIAYEQYF
11	.	TRBV19	TRBJ1-1	.	TGTGCCAGTAGTATGTTAAATGAAGCTTTCTTT	CASSMLNEAFF
15	.	TRBV27	TRBJ1-5	once	TGTGCCAGCAGTTTAGGTCTGGGGGCCAATCAGCCCCAGCATTTT	CASSLGLGANQPQHF
14	.	TRBV19	TRBJ1-2	.	TGTGCCAGTAGTGACGGACAGCTTAACTATGGCTACACCTTC	CASSDGQLNYGYTF
10	TRBD1	TRBV20-1	TRBJ1-2	.	TGCAGTGCTATAGGGGGCGGCTACACCTTC	CSAIGGGYTF
15	.	TRBV15	TRBJ1-1	.	TGTGCCACCAGCACCAGCTGGGGGCTGGAGACTGAAGCTTTCTTT	CATSTSWGLETEAFF
14	TRBD1	TRBV18	TRBJ2-7	.	TGTGCCAGCTCAGGCGGGACAGGCTCCTACGAGCAGTACTTC	CASSGGTGSYEQYF